One sample yielded the 22 T cell receptor beta chains listed below, sequenced in a study of OX40 agonist ivuxolimab in advanced cancers. The repertoire was sequenced with immunoSEQ multiplex PCR; TCRdb's copy has only in-frame clones and lacks some. The sample has under 85,000 clones, about 91% seen once. This sample comprised CD4+ or CD8+ T cells sorted from blood, obtained in a trial of the OX40 agonist ivuxolimab. All receptors come from an adult with an advanced solid tumor such as melanoma, head and neck, liver or kidney cancer.

The chain couples TRBV7-9 to TRBJ2-3; TRBD1 agrees at 8 bases. Trimming cost V 3 bases and J 11 bases; bases outside gene matches: 4. This CDR3 is 12 amino acids long. CDR1 is SEHNR, CDR2 FQNEAQ, per germline (reference sequence). CDR3 nucleotides: TGTGCCAGCAGCTTCCCGACAGGGGAGCAGTATTTT. Amino acids: CASSFPTGEQYF.

The rearrangement joins TRBV10-3 to TRBJ2-6; D gene uncertain. V was cut by 7 bases and J by 0 bases, with 13 bases left in between. Germline assignment: CDR1 ENHRY and CDR2 SYGVKD. The CDR3 contains 16 residues. CDR3 sequence reads: CAIKLGSGSGANVLTF. The CDR3, as DNA: TGTGCCATCAAATTAGGTTCTGGCTCTGGGGCCAACGTCCTGACTTTC.

This chain connects TRBV11-2 to TRBJ2-6; D not certain. CDR3 length: 17 amino acids. Germline CDR1 reads SGHAT; CDR2 reads FQNNGV. V lost 5 bases and J lost 2, with 16 bases in between. The CDR3 region is CASSETAVKAGANVLTF. DNA of the CDR3: TGTGCCAGCAGCGAGACTGCGGTCAAGGCTGGGGCCAACGTCCTGACTTTC.

The V and J genes are TRBV6-5 and TRBJ2-7; 10 bases match TRBD1. V shed 2 bases, J shed 1 base, and the junction held 2 bases outside the gene matches. Germline CDR1 is MNHEY and CDR2 is SVGAGI. The CDR3 spans 15 residues. Here the CDR3 DNA reads TGTGCCAGCAGTTACAGGGACAGGGGTTCCTACGAGCAGTACTTC. It codes for CASSYRDRGSYEQYF.

This chain uses TRBV2 with TRBJ1-1, with a possible D match to TRBD1 (5 bases). Between the trimmed V and J ends, which lost 9 bases and 2 bases, there was a span of 10 bases. Germline V gene sequence: CDR1 SNHLY, CDR2 FYNNEI. The CDR3 runs to 12 residues. The CDR3: CASLGQNTEAFF. CDR3 bases: TGTGCCAGTCTCGGACAAAACACTGAAGCTTTCTTT.

This chain connects TRBV28 to TRBJ1-2, with 8 bases matching TRBD1. Trimming took 5 bases from V and 8 from J; bases not matched to a gene: 7. CDR1 and CDR2 from the germline V gene are MDHEN and SYDVKM. The CDR3 covers 13 residues. The CDR3, as DNA: TGTGCCAGCAGTCCTGGGACAGGATACGGCTACACCTTC. It yields the protein CASSPGTGYGYTF.

The gene calls are TRBV6-5 and TRBJ1-5; tentative D call: TRBD1 (5 bases). Trimming took 0 bases from V and 9 from J, leaving 15 bases between them. The CDR3 sequence is 15 residues long. Germline loops: CDR1 MNHEY, CDR2 SVGAGI. The CDR3 DNA sequence: TGTGCCAGCAGTTACTCGTGGGACCTAGGGCGGCCCCAGCATTTT. It specifies CASSYSWDLGRPQHF.

The chain combines TRBV5-8 with TRBJ2-7, with 9 bases fitting TRBD2. Germline V gives CDR1 SGHTS, CDR2 YDEGEE. With V trimmed by 4 bases and J by 0 bases, 8 bases remained unmatched. The CDR3 consists of 16 residues. CDR3 loop: CASSAVLTSGSYEQYF. The CDR3 DNA sequence: TGTGCCAGCAGCGCAGTCCTGACTAGCGGCTCCTACGAGCAGTACTTC.

The rearrangement links TRBV12-5 to TRBJ2-3; 8 bases match TRBD2. V shed 2 bases, J shed 7 bases, and the junction held 14 bases outside the gene matches. Germline assignment: CDR1 LGHNT and CDR2 FRNRAP. The CDR3 spans 17 residues. CDR3 DNA sequence: TGTGCTAGTGGTTTGACCGTTCAGCGGGGGTCACTAAATACGCAGTATTTT. Protein product: CASGLTVQRGSLNTQYF.

Note on this clone: The same CDR3 can be traced to other DNA sequences in this sample. The rearrangement links TRBV6-6 to TRBJ1-1; 7 bases map to TRBD1. The V and J ends lost 6 bases and 1 base, in that order; junction bases with no gene match: 5. CDR1 is MNHNY and CDR2 is SVGAGI in the germline V gene (reference sequence). This CDR3 is 14 amino acids long. CDR3 in DNA: TGTGCCAGCAGAACCGGGACAGCGAACACTGAAGCTTTCTTT. Translated: CASRTGTANTEAFF.

The genes are TRBV2 and TRBJ1-4; D is possibly TRBD1 (5 bases). CDR3 length: 13 residues. V lost 10 bases and J lost 4, with 13 bases in between. The germline V gene encodes CDR1 SNHLY and CDR2 FYNNEI. DNA for the CDR3: TGTGCCAAGTCTCAGGGAAGTAATGAAAAACTGTTTTTT. Protein: CAKSQGSNEKLFF.

V gene TRBV7-2 combines with J gene TRBJ1-1; no clear D gene. The CDR3 is 13 amino acids. Germline V gene sequence: CDR1 SGHTA, CDR2 FQGNSA. Trimming removed 2 bases from V and 1 base from J, with 5 bases in between. The CDR3 sequence: CASSLRRNTEAFF. DNA for the CDR3: TGTGCCAGCAGCTTACGGAGGAACACTGAAGCTTTCTTT.

This chain links TRBV5-1 with TRBJ2-1; either TRBD1 or TRBD2 may fit D (6 bases each). From germline, CDR1 is SGHRS and CDR2 YFSETQ. V gave up 5 bases and J gave up 1 base, with 13 bases separating them. The CDR3 runs 15 residues. CDR3 nucleotide sequence: TGCGCCAGCAGACAGGGAGGAGATTCCTACAATGAGCAGTTCTTC. This gives the protein CASRQGGDSYNEQFF.

The J gene is TRBJ2-2, the V gene TRBV5-4, with 8 bases fitting TRBD1. V was pared by 4 bases and J by 6 bases, with 8 bases of the junction left unmatched. In germline, CDR1 is SGHNT, CDR2 YYREEE (reference sequence). The CDR3 has 15 residues. The DNA for the CDR3 is TGTGCCAGCAGCACCGGGACAGGTTGGGCCGGGGAGCTGTTTTTT. Translated, it gives CASSTGTGWAGELFF.

V usage is TRBV7-2 and J usage is TRBJ2-1; a possible D gene is TRBD2 (7 bases). V dropped 5 bases and J dropped 5 bases, with 13 bases sitting between them. CDR1 and CDR2 (germline): SGHTA, FQGNSA. This CDR3 spans 14 amino acids. CDR3 sequence reads: CASSPDGGHNEQFF. CDR3 nucleotide sequence: TGTGCCAGCAGCCCGGACGGGGGGCACAATGAGCAGTTCTTC.

V is TRBV4-1 and J is TRBJ1-2; maybe TRBD1 (5 bases). CDR1 is MGHRA, CDR2 YSYEKL, per germline. There are 16 residues in the CDR3. V lost 4 bases, J lost 4 bases, and 19 bases lay in between. In DNA form, the CDR3 reads TGCGCCAGCAGCCCGACAGTGGATGTGCTGCTCTATGGCTACACCTTC. Translation gives CASSPTVDVLLYGYTF.

The rearrangement joins TRBV4-1 to TRBJ1-3; D gene ambiguous. The germline CDR1 and CDR2 sequences are MGHRA and YSYEKL. This CDR3 has 13 residues. With 0 bases removed from V and 4 bases from J, the gap between germline ends came to 4 bases. The CDR3 region is CASSQDRGNTIYF. In DNA, the CDR3 is TGCGCCAGCAGCCAAGACCGGGGAAACACCATATATTTT.

V is TRBV5-4 and J is TRBJ2-2; 7 nucleotides agree with TRBD2. Germline trimming cut 4 bases from V and 7 bases from J; bases unmatched to any gene: 7. CDR1 is SGHNT and CDR2 is YYREEE in the germline V gene (reference sequence). The CDR3 consists of 14 residues. DNA of the CDR3: TGTGCCAGCAGCCAGTGGGGGAGGGGCGGGGAGCTGTTTTTT. Translating gives CASSQWGRGGELFF.

This clone has just a few counts. The gene calls are TRBV6-5 and TRBJ1-6, with D hard to call. V was shortened by 2 bases and J by 10 bases, with 18 bases between the two germline ends. Germline V gives CDR1 MNHEY, CDR2 SVGAGI. This CDR3 has 16 residues. The CDR3 nucleotides are TGTGCCAGCAGTTACGAAAGGTCACAGTTTGGGTCACCCCTCCACTTT. This sequence encodes CASSYERSQFGSPLHF.

This clone occurred a few times. The V call is TRBV10-2, the J call TRBJ1-5; D perhaps matches TRBD1 (6 bases). Germline CDR1 reads WSHSY; CDR2 reads SAAADI. The CDR3 runs to 15 residues. V was cut by 0 bases and J by 5 bases, with 11 bases left in between. CDR3 nucleotides: TGCGCCAGCAGTGAGTCGACAGGAGGCCATCAGCCCCAGCATTTT. Translation: CASSESTGGHQPQHF.

With regard to this clone: Other nucleotide sequences in the sample specify the same CDR3. V is TRBV5-1 and J is TRBJ2-2; D is possibly TRBD1 or TRBD2 (6 bases each). Germline V lookup: CDR1 SGHRS, CDR2 YFSETQ. V was trimmed by 1 base and J by 1 base, leaving 14 bases between them. CDR3 size: 17 residues. CDR3 sequence reads: CASSLRMGGQNTGELFF. CDR3 sequence (DNA): TGCGCCAGCAGCTTGAGAATGGGGGGACAGAACACCGGGGAGCTGTTTTTT.

The chain recombines TRBV12-5 with TRBJ2-3, with 9 bases lining up with TRBD2. V dropped 6 bases and J dropped 5; count of bases not matched to a gene: 15. Germline V CDR1 and CDR2: LGHNT, FRNRAP. The CDR3 is 17 residues long. CDR3 sequence reads: CASGPLSGGGAEDTQYF. As DNA, the CDR3 is TGTGCTAGTGGCCCACTGAGCGGCGGGGGGGCCGAAGATACGCAGTATTTT.